These T cell receptor beta chains were read from a single sample in a study of blood T cell repertoires in COVID-19. This table comes from immunoSEQ multiplex PCR, and its TCRdb copy is limited to in-frame clones, with some not included. This table has about 43,000 clones, approximately 90% appearing once. The specimen sequenced was peripheral blood. These receptors were taken from a man in his forties or fifties with COVID-19, enrolled during active disease. CDR3s include the opening cysteine and the closing phenylalanine or tryptophan.

V gene,J gene,CDR3 protein
TRBV19,TRBJ2-2,CASRLAGGTGELFF
TRBV2,TRBJ2-7,CASSDYGSSYEQYF
TRBV5-4,TRBJ2-3,CASRQGLAGGDTQYF
TRBV5-5,TRBJ2-3,CASSWTPGAGGRTDTQYF
TRBV11-3,TRBJ2-5,CASSPPRFTGLETQYF
TRBV5-1,TRBJ2-2,CASSLAGTRNTGELFF
TRBV10-1,TRBJ2-5,CASIQGRTSGRGEETQYF
TRBV2,TRBJ1-2,CASRLGLSGGYGYTF
TRBV19,TRBJ2-5,CASTPRGQEGETQYF
TRBV24-1,TRBJ1-1,CATSAPGEAEAFF
TRBV2,TRBJ2-1,CASSDTAGQVDEQFF
TRBV9,TRBJ1-4,CASSGDRGFGEKLFF
TRBV9,TRBJ2-3,CASSPQGGTGGMTDTQYF
TRBV19,TRBJ2-5,CASSSGLQETQYF
TRBV3-1/TRBV3-2,TRBJ2-7,CASSQGLAGSYEQYF
TRBV6-5,TRBJ1-5,CASRGDSRSPQHF
TRBV7-9,TRBJ1-6,CASSHTEYNSPLHF
TRBV5-1,TRBJ2-7,CASSLAHGYEQYF
TRBV4-1,TRBJ1-4,CASSQGGTRGEKLFF
TRBV6-5,TRBJ1-2,CASSYGGRGYTF
TRBV2,TRBJ2-5,CASSDLVKRTQYF
TRBV18,TRBJ1-6,CASSRTQEDSPLHF
TRBV7-2,TRBJ1-5,CASSSRGQGGQPQHF
TRBV11-2,TRBJ1-4,CASSFGAYEKLFF
TRBV27,TRBJ2-7,CASSSGTGFYEQYF
TRBV25-1,TRBJ2-4,CASSEGDSGPLNIQYF